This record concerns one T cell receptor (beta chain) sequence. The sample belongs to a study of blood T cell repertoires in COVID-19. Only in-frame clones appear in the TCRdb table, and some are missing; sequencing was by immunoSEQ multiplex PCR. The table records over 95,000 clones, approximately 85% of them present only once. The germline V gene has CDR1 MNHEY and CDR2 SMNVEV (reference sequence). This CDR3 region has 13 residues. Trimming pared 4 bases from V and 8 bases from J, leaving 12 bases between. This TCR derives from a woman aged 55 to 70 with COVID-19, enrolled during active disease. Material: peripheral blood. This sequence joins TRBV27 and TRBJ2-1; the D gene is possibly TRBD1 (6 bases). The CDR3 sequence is CASSWGNRDEQFF. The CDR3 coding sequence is TGTGCCAGCAGTTGGGGTAACAGGGATGAGCAGTTCTTC.